These T cell receptor beta chains were read from a single sample in a study of T-cell memory formation after mild COVID-19. TCRdb processed the 5' RACE reads anew with MiXCR; each CDR3 protein has one entry. In the table there are about 180,000 distinct CDR3 sequences, 18% of which are singletons. The sample taken for sequencing was PBMCs or a T cell subset sorted from them (not recorded which). Every receptor here comes from a man aged 18 to 29 who had mild COVID-19 (a few samples of this study predate the infection). Cell type and time point are not known. The CDR3 runs from the conserved cysteine through the conserved F or W. Each record gives: clone size, V gene, CDR3 length, D gene, J gene, CDR3 DNA, CDR3 protein. The D gene is left open where the match is weak. Size tells how often a clone was seen (once, few, many) or the class of an expanded clone, and some rows leave it out.

abundance: .; v_gene: TRBV29-1; len: 16; d_gene: .; j_gene: TRBJ1-1; CDR3nt: TGCAGCGTTGAAGGGGGCCGCGGGTCAGCGAACACTGAAGCTTTCTTT; CDR3aa: CSVEGGRGSANTEAFF
abundance: .; v_gene: TRBV10-3; len: 16; d_gene: TRBD1; j_gene: TRBJ2-6; CDR3nt: TGTGCCATCAGTGAGGGGACAGGGGCTGGGGCCAACGTCCTGACTTTC; CDR3aa: CAISEGTGAGANVLTF
abundance: .; v_gene: TRBV20-1; len: 14; d_gene: .; j_gene: TRBJ2-1; CDR3nt: TGCAGTGCTAGGGAAGGCAGGGGGGACGGTGAGCAGTTCTTC; CDR3aa: CSAREGRGDGEQFF
abundance: few; v_gene: TRBV24-1; len: 14; d_gene: .; j_gene: TRBJ2-3; CDR3nt: TGTGCCACCAGAGGTACCGGGAGCACAGATACGCAGTATTTT; CDR3aa: CATRGTGSTDTQYF
abundance: many; v_gene: TRBV7-2; len: 12; d_gene: .; j_gene: TRBJ1-5; CDR3nt: TGTGCCAGCAGCTCGGGCAATCAGCCCCAGCATTTT; CDR3aa: CASSSGNQPQHF
abundance: .; v_gene: TRBV5-7; len: 16; d_gene: TRBD2; j_gene: TRBJ2-4; CDR3nt: TGTGCCAGCAGCTTGGACCCTAGCGGGACCAAAAACATTCAGTACTTC; CDR3aa: CASSLDPSGTKNIQYF
abundance: .; v_gene: TRBV10-3; len: 12; d_gene: .; j_gene: TRBJ2-1; CDR3nt: TGTGCCGCGAGCGTAGTCGGGGCTGAGCAGTTCTTC; CDR3aa: CAASVVGAEQFF
abundance: .; v_gene: TRBV7-8; len: 16; d_gene: .; j_gene: TRBJ1-5; CDR3nt: TGTGCCAGCAGCCCCCGACAGGCGATTAGCAATCAGCCCCAGCATTTT; CDR3aa: CASSPRQAISNQPQHF
abundance: few; v_gene: TRBV5-1; len: 14; d_gene: .; j_gene: TRBJ1-2; CDR3nt: TGCGCCAGCAGCCCGGAGGGGACGGACTATGGCTACACCTTC; CDR3aa: CASSPEGTDYGYTF
abundance: .; v_gene: TRBV12-3/TRBV12-4; len: 14; d_gene: TRBD2; j_gene: TRBJ2-1; CDR3nt: TGTGCCAGCATTCTAGCGGGGGTAGGAAATGAGCAGTTCTTC; CDR3aa: CASILAGVGNEQFF
abundance: .; v_gene: TRBV14; len: 11; d_gene: .; j_gene: TRBJ1-1; CDR3nt: TGTGCCAGCAGCCAGAGGGCTGAAGCTTTCTTT; CDR3aa: CASSQRAEAFF
abundance: few; v_gene: TRBV24-1; len: 13; d_gene: .; j_gene: TRBJ2-1; CDR3nt: TGTGCCACCAGTGATCCCCGGTCGAATGAGCAGTTCTTC; CDR3aa: CATSDPRSNEQFF
abundance: .; v_gene: TRBV2; len: 12; d_gene: .; j_gene: TRBJ2-3; CDR3nt: TGTGCCAGCCGAAGACACCAAGATACGCAGTATTTT; CDR3aa: CASRRHQDTQYF
abundance: .; v_gene: TRBV9; len: 14; d_gene: .; j_gene: TRBJ2-2; CDR3nt: TGTGCCAGCCGGCCGGGGTCCTCTCCCGGGGAGCTGTTTTTT; CDR3aa: CASRPGSSPGELFF
abundance: few; v_gene: TRBV7-2; len: 15; d_gene: TRBD1; j_gene: TRBJ2-1; CDR3nt: TGTGCCAGCAGGCCTGACAGGGGGGGATACAATGAGCAGTTCTTC; CDR3aa: CASRPDRGGYNEQFF
abundance: .; v_gene: TRBV7-9; len: 11; d_gene: .; j_gene: TRBJ1-1; CDR3nt: TGTGCCAGCAGCTTACGCACTGAAGCTTTCTTT; CDR3aa: CASSLRTEAFF
abundance: .; v_gene: TRBV19; len: 16; d_gene: .; j_gene: TRBJ2-6; CDR3nt: TGTGCCAGTAGACCCACAATCAAGTCTGGGGCCAACGTCCTGACTTTC; CDR3aa: CASRPTIKSGANVLTF
abundance: .; v_gene: TRBV7-2; len: 15; d_gene: TRBD1; j_gene: TRBJ2-1; CDR3nt: TGTGCCAGCAGCCGACAGGGGGCCTCCTACAATGAGCAGTTCTTC; CDR3aa: CASSRQGASYNEQFF
abundance: .; v_gene: TRBV9; len: 15; d_gene: .; j_gene: TRBJ1-6; CDR3nt: TGTGCCAGCAGCGTAGGGTCCAGTGGGGATTCACCCCTCCACTTT; CDR3aa: CASSVGSSGDSPLHF
abundance: .; v_gene: TRBV5-5; len: 13; d_gene: .; j_gene: TRBJ1-5; CDR3nt: TGTGCCAGCAGCCGACAGTTAGAGCAGCCCCAGCATTTT; CDR3aa: CASSRQLEQPQHF
abundance: .; v_gene: TRBV7-6; len: 16; d_gene: .; j_gene: TRBJ2-6; CDR3nt: TGTGCCAGCAGCTTAAACCCAGTATCTGGGGCCAACGTCCTGACTTTC; CDR3aa: CASSLNPVSGANVLTF
abundance: .; v_gene: TRBV15; len: 13; d_gene: .; j_gene: TRBJ1-4; CDR3nt: TGTGCCACAGGGGTTGAGACTAATGAAAAACTGTTTTTT; CDR3aa: CATGVETNEKLFF
abundance: few; v_gene: TRBV7-9; len: 13; d_gene: .; j_gene: TRBJ1-2; CDR3nt: TGTGCCAGCAGCTCACCGGGTGGTTATGGCTACACCTTC; CDR3aa: CASSSPGGYGYTF
abundance: .; v_gene: TRBV7-2; len: 16; d_gene: TRBD2; j_gene: TRBJ2-3; CDR3nt: TGTGCCAGCAGCGCCAGCGGGGGGTTCGGGGCAGATACGCAGTATTTT; CDR3aa: CASSASGGFGADTQYF
abundance: few; v_gene: TRBV5-1; len: 14; d_gene: TRBD1; j_gene: TRBJ1-2; CDR3nt: TGCGCCAGCAGTCCAGGGGGCGCGGACTATGGCTACACCTTC; CDR3aa: CASSPGGADYGYTF
abundance: .; v_gene: TRBV9; len: 13; d_gene: .; j_gene: TRBJ1-1; CDR3nt: TGTGCCAGCAGCGCGACCAGAAACACTGAAGCTTTCTTT; CDR3aa: CASSATRNTEAFF
abundance: .; v_gene: TRBV10-1; len: 17; d_gene: .; j_gene: TRBJ2-2; CDR3nt: TGCGCCAGCAGTCCAGGGCCAAGGGGTTCGAACACCGGGGAGCTGTTTTTT; CDR3aa: CASSPGPRGSNTGELFF
abundance: few; v_gene: TRBV24-1; len: 16; d_gene: .; j_gene: TRBJ2-1; CDR3nt: TGTGCCACCAGTGATTTATCCACTAGCTCCTACAATGAGCAGTTCTTC; CDR3aa: CATSDLSTSSYNEQFF
abundance: .; v_gene: TRBV5-1; len: 15; d_gene: TRBD1; j_gene: TRBJ2-7; CDR3nt: TGCGCCAGCAGCTTGCAGGGGGATCGGTCCTACGAGCAGTACTTC; CDR3aa: CASSLQGDRSYEQYF
abundance: .; v_gene: TRBV20-1; len: 11; d_gene: .; j_gene: TRBJ1-1; CDR3nt: TGCAGTGTCCCTACACAGTCTGAAGCTTTCTTT; CDR3aa: CSVPTQSEAFF
abundance: .; v_gene: TRBV28; len: 13; d_gene: .; j_gene: TRBJ2-5; CDR3nt: TGTGCCAGCAGTTTAAGGGAGGTGAAGACCCAGTACTTC; CDR3aa: CASSLREVKTQYF
abundance: .; v_gene: TRBV2; len: 13; d_gene: .; j_gene: TRBJ1-2; CDR3nt: TGTGCCAGCAGTGTGGCCCCAAGGACTGGCTACACCTTC; CDR3aa: CASSVAPRTGYTF
abundance: few; v_gene: TRBV24-1; len: 17; d_gene: TRBD2; j_gene: TRBJ2-1; CDR3nt: TGTGCCACCAGTGCGGCCCAAAGGGCTAGCGGTTACAATGAGCAGTTCTTC; CDR3aa: CATSAAQRASGYNEQFF
abundance: .; v_gene: TRBV4-3; len: 13; d_gene: .; j_gene: TRBJ2-3; CDR3nt: TGCGCCAGCAGCCAAGATCCGGGACATACGCAGTATTTT; CDR3aa: CASSQDPGHTQYF
abundance: few; v_gene: TRBV28; len: 12; d_gene: .; j_gene: TRBJ1-2; CDR3nt: TGTGCCAGCAGCGGGGCAGGCTATGGCTACACCTTC; CDR3aa: CASSGAGYGYTF
abundance: .; v_gene: TRBV7-2; len: 15; d_gene: .; j_gene: TRBJ1-6; CDR3nt: TGTGCCAGCAGACCTACCGGGAGGCGTGACTCACCCCTCCACTTT; CDR3aa: CASRPTGRRDSPLHF
abundance: few; v_gene: TRBV6-5; len: 16; d_gene: TRBD1; j_gene: TRBJ2-7; CDR3nt: TGTGCCAGCAGTTACTCGGGGACAGGGACTTCCTACGAGCAGTACTTC; CDR3aa: CASSYSGTGTSYEQYF
abundance: .; v_gene: TRBV20-1; len: 14; d_gene: .; j_gene: TRBJ2-3; CDR3nt: TGCAGTGCCCCAACCGGGACGAGGTCCGATACGCAGTATTTT; CDR3aa: CSAPTGTRSDTQYF
abundance: .; v_gene: TRBV7-2; len: 14; d_gene: .; j_gene: TRBJ2-1; CDR3nt: TGTGCCAGCAGCTTAGTAGGACGGGGCAATGAGCAGTTCTTC; CDR3aa: CASSLVGRGNEQFF
abundance: .; v_gene: TRBV5-4; len: 15; d_gene: TRBD1; j_gene: TRBJ2-1; CDR3nt: TGTGCCAGCAGCCCCGACAGGGGGGGGTACAATGAGCAGTTCTTC; CDR3aa: CASSPDRGGYNEQFF
abundance: .; v_gene: TRBV28; len: 12; d_gene: TRBD1; j_gene: TRBJ2-7; CDR3nt: TGTGCCAGCAGTTTGGGGACAGGGGAGCAGTACTTC; CDR3aa: CASSLGTGEQYF